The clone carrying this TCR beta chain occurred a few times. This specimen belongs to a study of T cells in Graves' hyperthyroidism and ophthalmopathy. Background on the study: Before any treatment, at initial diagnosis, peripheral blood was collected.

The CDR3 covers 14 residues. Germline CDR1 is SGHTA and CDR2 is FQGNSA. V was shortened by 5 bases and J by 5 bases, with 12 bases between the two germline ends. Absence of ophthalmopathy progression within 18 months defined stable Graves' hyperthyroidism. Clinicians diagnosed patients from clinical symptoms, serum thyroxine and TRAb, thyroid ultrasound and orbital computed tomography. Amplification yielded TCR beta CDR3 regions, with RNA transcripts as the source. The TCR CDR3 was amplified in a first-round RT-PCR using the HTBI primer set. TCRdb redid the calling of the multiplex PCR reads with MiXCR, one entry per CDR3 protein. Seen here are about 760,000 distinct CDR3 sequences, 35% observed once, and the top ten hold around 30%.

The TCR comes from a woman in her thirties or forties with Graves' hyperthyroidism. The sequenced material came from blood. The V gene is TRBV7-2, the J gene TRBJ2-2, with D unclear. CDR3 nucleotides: TGTGCCAGCAGCCCCCAGGCAGGAACCGGGGAGCTGTTTTTT. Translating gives CASSPQAGTGELFF.